The source of this T cell receptor beta chain is a study of blood T cells in healthy people across ages. Turning to the study itself: About one barcoded TCR beta cDNA was captured per two T cells. Study results and caveats: Among long-lived donors, naive CD4+ cells were more numerous and diversity higher than in aged donors. A roughly linear age-dependent decrease characterized TCR beta diversity per million T cells.

PCR was performed a second time for about 7 to 12 cycles using a sample-barcoded 5' primer and a J-beta primer mix. Using its own MiXCR run on the 5' RACE reads, TCRdb lists one record per CDR3 protein. The repertoire has around 870,000 distinct CDR3 sequences, 25% to 30% of them found once; the top ten carry 17%. V was clipped by 5 bases and J by 6 bases; unmatched bases: 2. CDR3 length equals 13 residues. CDR1 SQVTM and CDR2 ANQGSEA come from the germline V gene. This clonotype was picked up many times. Its antigen is still unknown. The sequenced material came from blood. The rearrangement joins TRBV29-1 to TRBJ2-3; 13 nucleotides agree with TRBD2. This receptor was obtained from a woman at least 80 years old in good health. In DNA, the CDR3 is TGCAGCGTTAGACTAGCGGGGGGTGATACGCAGTATTTT. It is translated as CSVRLAGGDTQYF.